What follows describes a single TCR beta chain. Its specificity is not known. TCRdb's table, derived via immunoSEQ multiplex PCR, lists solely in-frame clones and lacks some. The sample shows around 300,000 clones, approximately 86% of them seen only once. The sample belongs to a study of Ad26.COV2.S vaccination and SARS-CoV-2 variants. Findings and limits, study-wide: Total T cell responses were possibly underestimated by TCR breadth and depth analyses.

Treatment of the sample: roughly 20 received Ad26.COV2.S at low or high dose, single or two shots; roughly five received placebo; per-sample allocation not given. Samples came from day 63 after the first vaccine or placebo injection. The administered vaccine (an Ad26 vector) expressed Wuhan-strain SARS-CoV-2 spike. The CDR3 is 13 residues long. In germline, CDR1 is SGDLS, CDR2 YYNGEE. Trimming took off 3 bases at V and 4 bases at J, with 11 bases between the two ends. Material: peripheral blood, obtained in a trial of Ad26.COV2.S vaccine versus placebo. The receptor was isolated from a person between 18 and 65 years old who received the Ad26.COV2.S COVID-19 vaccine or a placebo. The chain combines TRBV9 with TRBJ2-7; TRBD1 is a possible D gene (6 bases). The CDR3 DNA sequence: TGTGCCAGCAGCGCCGAACAGGGTTACGAGCAGTACTTC. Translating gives CASSAEQGYEQYF.